This T cell receptor beta chain was profiled in a study of T cells in localized non-small cell lung cancer. Study results and limitations: Adjacent lung tissue had a median about 52 of the top 100 clones found in the tumor. Sequencing was limited to one tumor region, leaving the possibility of heterogeneity open. The study found T cell clonality highest in uninvolved adjacent lung, above tumor. With higher T cell density in blood came longer overall survival.

Comments on this clone: The antigen is not known.

Only in-frame clones appear in the TCRdb table, and some are missing; sequencing was by immunoSEQ multiplex PCR. Here the sample spans about 33,000 clones, roughly 92% being singletons. Germline lookup yields CDR1 WSHSY and CDR2 SAAADI. V gave up 7 bases and J gave up 5 bases, with 17 bases separating them. The length of the CDR3 is 14 residues. The sample in question was peripheral blood, obtained before any cancer treatment. This chain connects TRBV10-2 to TRBJ2-5; maybe TRBD2 (6 bases). This TCR was recovered from a female donor of 60 years or more with stage I lung adenocarcinoma. CDR3 sequence: CASTLAGHGETQYF. The CDR3 DNA is TGCGCCAGCACCCTCGCGGGGCATGGGGAGACCCAGTACTTC.